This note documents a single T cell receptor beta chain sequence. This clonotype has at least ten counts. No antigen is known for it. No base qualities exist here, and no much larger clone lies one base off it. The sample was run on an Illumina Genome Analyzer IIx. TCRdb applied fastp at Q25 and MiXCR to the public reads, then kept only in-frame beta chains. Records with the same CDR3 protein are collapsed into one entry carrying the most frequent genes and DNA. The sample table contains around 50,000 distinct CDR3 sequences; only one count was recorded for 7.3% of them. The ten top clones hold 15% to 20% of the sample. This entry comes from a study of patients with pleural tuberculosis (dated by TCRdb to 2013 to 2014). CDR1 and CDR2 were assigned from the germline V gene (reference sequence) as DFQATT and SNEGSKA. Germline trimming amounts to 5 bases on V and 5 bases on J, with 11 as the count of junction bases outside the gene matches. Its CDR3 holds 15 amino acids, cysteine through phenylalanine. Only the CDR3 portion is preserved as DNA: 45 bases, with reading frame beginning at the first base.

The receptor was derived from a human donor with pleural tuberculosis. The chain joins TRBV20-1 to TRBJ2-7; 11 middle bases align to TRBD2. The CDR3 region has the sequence CSAGTYTSGRNEQYF. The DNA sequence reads TGCAGTGCTGGCACTTATACTAGCGGGAGAAACGAGCAGTACTTC.